The source of this T cell receptor (beta chain) is a study of identical twins. Broader study findings: For cord blood, abundant beta clonotypes had fewer insertions, unlike memory repertoires, which showed none. Models predicted less out-of-frame TCR alpha sharing in monozygotic twins than was found.

Healthy Caucasian donors formed the entire cohort. Through template switching, a universal primer site was introduced, and the cDNA contained unique molecular identifiers. TCRdb redid the calling of the 5' RACE reads with MiXCR, one entry per CDR3 protein. The profile shows 1.5 million to 2 million distinct CDR3 sequences, around a third of them singletons. This clonotype occurred a few times. The antigen is not known. Sequencing was done on a sample of cord blood. The receptor's source is a newborn girl in good health.

CDR3 DNA: TGCAGTGCTAGCAGGGTCCATGAGCAGTACTTC. Protein: CSASRVHEQYF. The chain links TRBV20-1 to TRBJ2-5; tentatively, D is TRBD1 (5 bases). The V gene lost 3 bases and the J gene lost 11 bases, with 13 bases spanning the gap. CDR1 is DFQATT, CDR2 SNEGSKA, per germline (reference sequence). The CDR3 loop spans 11 amino acids.